This is a list of T cell receptor beta chains from one sample in a study of metastatic and nonmetastatic thyroid tumors. TCRdb reanalyzed the PCR reads via MiXCR. This sample has about 93,000 clones, with 9.5% to 15% found just once. Sequencing was done on a sample of blood. Receptors originate from a female donor with papillary thyroid cancer or a benign thyroid nodule (not recorded which). Some clones in this sample may be carry-over from other donors' samples. Both conserved end residues are part of each CDR3. D genes are given only for firm matches. Not all rows give a size; the values are once, few, many and, for expanded clones, a class.

v_call	clone_size	j_call	d_call	cdr3_nt	cdr3_aa
TRBV28	many	TRBJ1-3	.	TGTGCCAGCAGTTTAGGGCCCTCGCAAATCTCTGGAAACACCATATATTTT	CASSLGPSQISGNTIYF
TRBV28	.	TRBJ2-2	.	TGTGCCAGCAGTTCCGACAGGTCGCACACTGTGGAGCTGTTTTTT	CASSSDRSHTVELFF
TRBV2	.	TRBJ2-7	TRBD2	TGTGCCAGCAGTCCCTTACTAGCGGGAGGGGCCGAGCAGTACTTC	CASSPLLAGGAEQYF
TRBV5-1	many	TRBJ2-1	TRBD1	TGCGCCAGCAGCTTGTTTACAGGGGGCTACAATGAGCAGTTCTTC	CASSLFTGGYNEQFF
TRBV4-3	many	TRBJ2-5	.	TGCGCCAGCAGCCAAGATCAGGGTAGAACCGAGACCCAGTACTTC	CASSQDQGRTETQYF
TRBV2	.	TRBJ1-2	.	TGTGCCAGCAGTCCACACCGGGACGATGGCTACGCCTTC	CASSPHRDDGYAF
TRBV28	many	TRBJ2-2	.	TGTGCCAGCAGTTTTCACTTCCAGCGACGGAACACCGGGGAGCTGTTTTTT	CASSFHFQRRNTGELFF
TRBV28	few	TRBJ1-2	.	TGTGCCAGCAGTTATGGGGGTCAGTCCTTCACCTTC	CASSYGGQSFTF
TRBV18	many	TRBJ2-3	TRBD1	TGTGCCAGCTCACCTCCGACAGGGGGCAGAGATACGCAGTATTTT	CASSPPTGGRDTQYF
TRBV18	many	TRBJ2-1	TRBD1	TGTGCCAGCTCTCTCCCCTTGGGACAGGGGAGGGGTGAGCAGTTCTTC	CASSLPLGQGRGEQFF
TRBV27	many	TRBJ2-1	TRBD2	TGTGCCAGCAGGGGAGGACTAGCGGGTTACAATGAGCAGTTCTTC	CASRGGLAGYNEQFF
TRBV5-5	many	TRBJ1-1	.	TGTGCCAGCAGCTTTTCAGCCGGAGTCACTGAAGCTTTCTTT	CASSFSAGVTEAFF
TRBV15	many	TRBJ1-4	.	TGTGCCACCAGCCCGTATGGGGAAAAACTGTTTTTT	CATSPYGEKLFF
TRBV4-3	many	TRBJ2-3	.	TGCGCCAGCAGCGCAAGTTCATATCACGGGGCAGATACGCAGTATTTT	CASSASSYHGADTQYF
TRBV24-1	many	TRBJ2-5	TRBD2	TGTGCCACCAGTGATTCTCGACTAGCGGGAGTGTATCGAGAGACCCAGTACTTC	CATSDSRLAGVYRETQYF
TRBV19	many	TRBJ1-1	TRBD1	TGTGCCAGTTGTCCAATGACAGGGCGCGCTGAAGCTTTCTTT	CASCPMTGRAEAFF
TRBV20-1	many	TRBJ2-1	.	TGCAGTGTTGACTTAAGGGGGGTTTGGGAGCAGTTCTTC	CSVDLRGVWEQFF
TRBV7-2	many	TRBJ2-3	.	TGTGCCAGCAGCTTAGGTTTTTCGGTTTCAGATACGCAGTATTTT	CASSLGFSVSDTQYF
TRBV28	.	TRBJ1-3	TRBD1	TGTGCCAGCAGTACGCACACAAGGGGGCGCGAAGGAAACACCATATATTTT	CASSTHTRGREGNTIYF
TRBV20-1	few	TRBJ1-5	.	TGCAGTGCTAGATATAGCAATCAGCCCCAGCATTTT	CSARYSNQPQHF
TRBV6-1	.	TRBJ2-1	.	TGTGCCAGCAGTGCCTTTCCGGGTGAGCAGTTCTTC	CASSAFPGEQFF
TRBV27	many	TRBJ1-1	.	TGTGCCAGCAGTTTAGAATGGTCCAACACTGAAGCTTTCTTT	CASSLEWSNTEAFF